This TCR beta chain was identified during a study of a mutant IDH1 vaccine in newly diagnosed glioma. Study at large: Patients had eight vaccinations, in weeks 1, 3, 5, 7, 11, 15, 19 and 23. Standard pretreatment was either radiotherapy, temozolomide, or, for most, radiochemotherapy with temozolomide. Vaccine dosing followed radiotherapy by 4-6 weeks, or accompanied temozolomide cycles.

Broader study findings: Of the patients, about 95% had vaccine-induced immune responses.

Looked up from germline, CDR1 is LGHNA and CDR2 is YSLEER. The CDR3 has 17 residues. Trimming left V 2 bases short and J 0 bases short, with 13 bases between. Time point noted: week 5, during vaccination. Alongside topical imiquimod, each dose of vaccine comprised 300 ug of mutant IDH1 20-mer peptide. The table lists this clone with a count of one. The antigen is undetermined. Assay: immunoSEQ multiplex PCR; the TCRdb copy retains only in-frame clones and omits some. The sample contains over 30,000 clones, about three fifths of which appear only once. The sequence came from a young woman with glioma. The rearrangement joins TRBV4-3 to TRBJ2-2; D is tentatively TRBD1 or TRBD2 (5 bases each). The source was PBMCs, collected from a glioma patient whose treatment included an IDH1 peptide vaccine. CDR3 sequence reads: CASSQLRDGTNTGELFF. CDR3 nucleotide sequence: TGCGCCAGCAGCCAACTCCGGGACGGAACGAACACCGGGGAGCTGTTTTTT.